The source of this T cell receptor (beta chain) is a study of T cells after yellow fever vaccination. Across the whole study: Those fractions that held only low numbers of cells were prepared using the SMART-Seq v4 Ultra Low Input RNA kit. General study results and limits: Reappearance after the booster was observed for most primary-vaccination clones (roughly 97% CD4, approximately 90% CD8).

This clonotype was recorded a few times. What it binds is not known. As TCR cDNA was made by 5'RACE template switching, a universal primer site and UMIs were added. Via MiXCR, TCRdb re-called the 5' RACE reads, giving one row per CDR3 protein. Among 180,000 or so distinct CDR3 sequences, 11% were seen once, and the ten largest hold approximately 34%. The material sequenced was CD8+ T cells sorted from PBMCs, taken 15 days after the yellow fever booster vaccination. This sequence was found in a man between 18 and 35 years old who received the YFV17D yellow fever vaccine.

CDR3 loop: CASRRTSGERTQYF. DNA of the CDR3: TGTGCCAGCAGGCGGACTAGCGGGGAGAGGACGCAGTATTTT. The chain joins TRBV7-8 to TRBJ2-3, with TRBD2 identical over 12 bases. This CDR3 contains 14 residues. Germline V gene lookup returns CDR1 SGHVS and CDR2 FQNEAQ. Trimming removed 6 bases from V and 9 bases from J; junction bases left unmatched: 7.